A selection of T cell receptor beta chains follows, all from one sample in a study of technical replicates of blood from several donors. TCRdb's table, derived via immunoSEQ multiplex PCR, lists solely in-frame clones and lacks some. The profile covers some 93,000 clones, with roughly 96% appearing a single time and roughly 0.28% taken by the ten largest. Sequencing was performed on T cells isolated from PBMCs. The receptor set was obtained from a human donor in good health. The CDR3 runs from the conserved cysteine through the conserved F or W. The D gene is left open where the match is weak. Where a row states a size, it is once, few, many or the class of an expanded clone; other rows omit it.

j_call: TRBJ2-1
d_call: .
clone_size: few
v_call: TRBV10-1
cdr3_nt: TGCGCCAGCAGTGAGCTCTACAATGAGCAGTTCTTC
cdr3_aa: CASSELYNEQFF

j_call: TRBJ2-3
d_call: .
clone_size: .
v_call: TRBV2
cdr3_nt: TGTGCCAGCTCCGCAGATACGCAGTATTTT
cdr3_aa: CASSADTQYF

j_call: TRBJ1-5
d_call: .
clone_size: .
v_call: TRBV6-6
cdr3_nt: TGTGCCAGCAGGACCGCGGCAGGGCCTCAGCCCCAGCATTTT
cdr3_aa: CASRTAAGPQPQHF

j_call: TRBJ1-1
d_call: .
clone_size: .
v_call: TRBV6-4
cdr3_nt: TGTGCCAGCAGTGAACAGCTGAACACTGAAGCTTTCTTT
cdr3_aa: CASSEQLNTEAFF

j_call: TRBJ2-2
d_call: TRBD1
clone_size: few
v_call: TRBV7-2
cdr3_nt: TGTGCCAGCAGCTCGACAGGCGGACAGGGGGGTTCCGGGGAGCTGTTTTTT
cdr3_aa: CASSSTGGQGGSGELFF

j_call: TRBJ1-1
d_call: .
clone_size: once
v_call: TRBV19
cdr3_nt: TGTGCCAGTAGGATAAACAGGGTCGACACTGAAGCTTTCTTT
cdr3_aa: CASRINRVDTEAFF

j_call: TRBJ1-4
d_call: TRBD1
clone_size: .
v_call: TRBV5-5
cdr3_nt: TGTGCCAGCAGCTTGGCCCGGGACAGGGTAGGCACTAATGAAAAACTGTTTTTT
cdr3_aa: CASSLARDRVGTNEKLFF

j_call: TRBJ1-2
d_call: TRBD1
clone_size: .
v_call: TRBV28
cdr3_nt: TGTGCCAGCAGTTTATTTGACAGGGTAGATGGCTACACCTTC
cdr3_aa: CASSLFDRVDGYTF

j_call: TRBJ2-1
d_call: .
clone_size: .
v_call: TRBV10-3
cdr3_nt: TGTGCCATCAGTGCCCGGGACACCTCCTACAATGAGCAGTTCTTC
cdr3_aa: CAISARDTSYNEQFF

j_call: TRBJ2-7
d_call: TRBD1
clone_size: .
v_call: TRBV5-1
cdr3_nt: TGCGCCAGCAGCTTGGGGGATCGGACAGGCTACGAGCAGTACTTC
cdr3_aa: CASSLGDRTGYEQYF

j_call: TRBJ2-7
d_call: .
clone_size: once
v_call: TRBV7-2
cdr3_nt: TGTGCCAGCAGCTCCCGGGAGATGAGTTACGAGCAGTACTTC
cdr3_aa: CASSSREMSYEQYF

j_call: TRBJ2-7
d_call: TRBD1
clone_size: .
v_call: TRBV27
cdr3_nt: TGTGCCAGCGGCAAAGGGGGCAATTACGAGCAGTACTTC
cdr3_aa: CASGKGGNYEQYF

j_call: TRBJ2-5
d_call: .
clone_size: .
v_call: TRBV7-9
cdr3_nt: TGTGCCAGCAGCCCGGGGACATTTAAAGAGACCCAGTACTTC
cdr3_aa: CASSPGTFKETQYF

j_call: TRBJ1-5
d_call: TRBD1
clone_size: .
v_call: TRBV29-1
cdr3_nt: TGCAGCGTGCGACAGGGAAATCAGCCCCAGCATTTT
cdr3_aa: CSVRQGNQPQHF

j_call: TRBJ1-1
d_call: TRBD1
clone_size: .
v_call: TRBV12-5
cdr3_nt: TGTGCTAGTGGTTTGCCAAGGGGGCTGAACACTGAAGCTTTCTTT
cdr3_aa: CASGLPRGLNTEAFF